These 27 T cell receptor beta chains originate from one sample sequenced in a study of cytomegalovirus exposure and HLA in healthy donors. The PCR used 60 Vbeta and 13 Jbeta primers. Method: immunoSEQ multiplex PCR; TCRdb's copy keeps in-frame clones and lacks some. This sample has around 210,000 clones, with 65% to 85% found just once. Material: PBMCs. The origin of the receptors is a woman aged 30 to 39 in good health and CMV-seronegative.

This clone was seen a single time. CDR3 DNA: TGTGCCAGCAGTTACGACAGCTATGGCTACACCTTC. This sequence encodes CASSYDSYGYTF. This chain connects TRBV6-6 to TRBJ1-2; TRBD1 is a possible D gene (5 bases). This CDR3 has 12 residues. Germline V lookup: CDR1 MNHNY, CDR2 SVGAGI (reference sequence). V lost 2 bases, J lost 4 bases, and 5 bases lay in between.

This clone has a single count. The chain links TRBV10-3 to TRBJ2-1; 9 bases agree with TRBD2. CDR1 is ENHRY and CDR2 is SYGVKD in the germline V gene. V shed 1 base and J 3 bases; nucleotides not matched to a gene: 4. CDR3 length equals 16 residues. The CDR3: CAISELASGVYNEQFF. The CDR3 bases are TGTGCCATCAGTGAGTTAGCTAGCGGGGTCTACAATGAGCAGTTCTTC.

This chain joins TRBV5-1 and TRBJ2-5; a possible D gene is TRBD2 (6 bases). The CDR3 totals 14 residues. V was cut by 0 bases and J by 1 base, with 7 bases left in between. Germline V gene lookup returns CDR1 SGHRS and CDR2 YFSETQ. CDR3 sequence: CASSLGGLQETQYF. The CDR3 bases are TGCGCCAGCAGCTTGGGGGGACTCCAAGAGACCCAGTACTTC.

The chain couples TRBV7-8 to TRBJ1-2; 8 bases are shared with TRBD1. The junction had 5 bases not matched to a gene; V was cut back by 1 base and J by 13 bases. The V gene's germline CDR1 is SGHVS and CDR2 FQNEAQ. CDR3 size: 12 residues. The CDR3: CASSLVQGASTF. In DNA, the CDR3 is TGTGCCAGCAGCTTAGTCCAGGGGGCTTCCACCTTC.

This CDR3 reads CASSLQEATGNTIYF. CDR3 coding DNA: TGTGCCAGCAGCTTGCAGGAAGCAACTGGAAACACCATATATTTT. V gene TRBV5-6 combines with J gene TRBJ1-3; no definite D call. This CDR3 has 15 residues. Looked up from germline, CDR1 is SGHDT and CDR2 is YYEEEE. The germline V and J ends were trimmed by 1 base and 2 bases, with 10 bases remaining between them.

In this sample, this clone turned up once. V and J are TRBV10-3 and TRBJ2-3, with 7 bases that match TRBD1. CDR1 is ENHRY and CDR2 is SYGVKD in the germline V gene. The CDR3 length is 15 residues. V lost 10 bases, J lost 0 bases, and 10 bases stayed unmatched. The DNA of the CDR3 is TGTGCCACTCGGGACCAGGGGGATAGCACAGATACGCAGTATTTT. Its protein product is CATRDQGDSTDTQYF.

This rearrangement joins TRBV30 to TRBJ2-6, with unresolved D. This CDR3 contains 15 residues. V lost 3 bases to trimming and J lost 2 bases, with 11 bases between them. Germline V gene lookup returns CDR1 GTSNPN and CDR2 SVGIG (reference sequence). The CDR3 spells CAWRNEVAGANVLTF. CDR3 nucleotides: TGTGCCTGGAGGAATGAGGTGGCTGGGGCCAACGTCCTGACTTTC. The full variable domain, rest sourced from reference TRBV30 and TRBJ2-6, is SQTIHQWPATLVQPVGSPLSLECTVEGTSNPNLYWYRQAAGRGLQLLFYSVGIGQISSEVPQNLSASRPQDRQFILSSKKLLLSDSGFYLCAWRNEVAGANVLTFGAGSRLTVL.

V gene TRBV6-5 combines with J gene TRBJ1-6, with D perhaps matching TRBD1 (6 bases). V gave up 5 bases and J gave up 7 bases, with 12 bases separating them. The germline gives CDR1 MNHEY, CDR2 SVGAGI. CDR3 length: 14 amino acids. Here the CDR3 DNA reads TGTGCCAGCAGTAGCCTGGGGGCCAATTCACCCCTCCACTTT. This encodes CASSSLGANSPLHF.

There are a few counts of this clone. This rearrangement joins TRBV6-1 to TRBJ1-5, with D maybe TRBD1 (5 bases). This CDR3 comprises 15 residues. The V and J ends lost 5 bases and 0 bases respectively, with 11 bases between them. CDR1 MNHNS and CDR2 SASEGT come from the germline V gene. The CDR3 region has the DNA TGTGCCAGCAGTCTACAGGATAATAGCAATCAGCCCCAGCATTTT. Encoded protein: CASSLQDNSNQPQHF.

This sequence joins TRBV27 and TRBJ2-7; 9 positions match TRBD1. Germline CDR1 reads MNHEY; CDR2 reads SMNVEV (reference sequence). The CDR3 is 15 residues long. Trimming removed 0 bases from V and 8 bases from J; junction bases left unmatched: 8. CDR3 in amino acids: CASSLSGTGKTKQYF. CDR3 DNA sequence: TGTGCCAGCAGTTTATCGGGGACAGGGAAGACCAAGCAGTACTTC.

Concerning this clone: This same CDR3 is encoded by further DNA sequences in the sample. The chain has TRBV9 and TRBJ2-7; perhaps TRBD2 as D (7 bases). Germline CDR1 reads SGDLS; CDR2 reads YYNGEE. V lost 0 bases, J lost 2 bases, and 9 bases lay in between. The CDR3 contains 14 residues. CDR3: CASSVGGGAYEQYF. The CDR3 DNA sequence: TGTGCCAGCAGCGTAGGAGGGGGGGCCTACGAGCAGTACTTC.

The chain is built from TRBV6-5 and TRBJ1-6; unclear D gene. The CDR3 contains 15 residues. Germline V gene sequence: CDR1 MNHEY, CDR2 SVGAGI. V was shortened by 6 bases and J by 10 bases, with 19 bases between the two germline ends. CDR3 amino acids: CASSPSEGLYSPLHF. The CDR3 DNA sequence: TGTGCCAGCAGCCCCTCCGAGGGTTTATACTCACCCCTCCACTTT.

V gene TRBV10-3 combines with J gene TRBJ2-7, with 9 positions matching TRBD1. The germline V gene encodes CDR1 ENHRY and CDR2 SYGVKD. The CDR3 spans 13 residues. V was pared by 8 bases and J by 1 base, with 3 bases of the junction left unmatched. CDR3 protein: CAIGQGPSYEQYF. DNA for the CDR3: TGTGCCATCGGACAGGGGCCTTCCTACGAGCAGTACTTC.

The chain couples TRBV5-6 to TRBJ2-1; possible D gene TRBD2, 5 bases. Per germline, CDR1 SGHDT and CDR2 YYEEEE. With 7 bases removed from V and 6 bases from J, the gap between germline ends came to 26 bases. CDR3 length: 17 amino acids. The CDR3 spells CASQAWYAGGEINEQFF. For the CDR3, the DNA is TGTGCCAGCCAAGCTTGGTATGCGGGTGGGGAGATCAATGAGCAGTTCTTC. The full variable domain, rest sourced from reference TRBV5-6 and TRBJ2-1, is DAGVTQSPTHLIKTRGQQVTLRCSPKSGHDTVSWYQQALGQGPQFIFQYYEEEERQRGNFPDRFSGHQFPNYSSELNVNALLLGDSALYLCASQAWYAGGEINEQFFGPGTRLTVL.

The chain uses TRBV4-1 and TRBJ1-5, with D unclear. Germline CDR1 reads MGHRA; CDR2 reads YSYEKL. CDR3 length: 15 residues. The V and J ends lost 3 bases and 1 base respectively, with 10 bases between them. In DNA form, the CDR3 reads TGCGCCAGCAGCCAGAAACTAGGCAGCAATCAGCCCCAGCATTTT. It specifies CASSQKLGSNQPQHF.

CDR3 sequence: CASSLAGGDAGNTIYF. CDR3 sequence (DNA): TGTGCCAGCAGCTTAGCCGGCGGCGACGCTGGAAACACCATATATTTT. V usage is TRBV7-6 and J usage is TRBJ1-3; D is unclear. The CDR3 has 16 residues. Germline V CDR1 and CDR2: SGHVS, FNYEAQ. V gave up 0 bases and J gave up 2 bases, with 11 bases separating them.

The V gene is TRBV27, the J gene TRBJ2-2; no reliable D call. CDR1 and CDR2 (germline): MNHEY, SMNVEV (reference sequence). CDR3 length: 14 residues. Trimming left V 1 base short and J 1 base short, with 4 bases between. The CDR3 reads CASSLFRNTGELFF. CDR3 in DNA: TGTGCCAGCAGTTTATTCAGGAACACCGGGGAGCTGTTTTTT.

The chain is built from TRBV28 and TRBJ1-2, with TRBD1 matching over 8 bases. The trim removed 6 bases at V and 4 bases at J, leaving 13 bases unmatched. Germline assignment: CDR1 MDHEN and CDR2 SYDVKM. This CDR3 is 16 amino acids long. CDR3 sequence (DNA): TGTGCCAGCAGACAAATTCGGACAGGGAACTCCTATGGCTACACCTTC. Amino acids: CASRQIRTGNSYGYTF.

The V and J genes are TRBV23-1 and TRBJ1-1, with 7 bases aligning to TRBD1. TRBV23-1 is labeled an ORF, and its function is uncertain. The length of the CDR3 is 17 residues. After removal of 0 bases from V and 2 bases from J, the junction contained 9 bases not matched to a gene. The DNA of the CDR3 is TGCGCCAGCAGTCAATCGCGAGTCCGGGACAGAAACACTGAAGCTTTCTTT. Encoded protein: CASSQSRVRDRNTEAFF.

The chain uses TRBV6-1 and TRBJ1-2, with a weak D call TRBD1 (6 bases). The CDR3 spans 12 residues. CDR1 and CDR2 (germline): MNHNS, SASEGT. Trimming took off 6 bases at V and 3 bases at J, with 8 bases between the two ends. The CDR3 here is CASSQGYYGYTF. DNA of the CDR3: TGTGCCAGCAGCCAGGGGTACTATGGCTACACCTTC.

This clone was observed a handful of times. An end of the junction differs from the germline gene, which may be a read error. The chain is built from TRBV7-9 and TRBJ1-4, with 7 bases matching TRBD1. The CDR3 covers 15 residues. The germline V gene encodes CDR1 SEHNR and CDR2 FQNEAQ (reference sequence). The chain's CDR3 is CSSSPPQGGDEKLFF. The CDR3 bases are TGTTCCAGCAGCCCACCTCAGGGGGGAGATGAAAAACTGTTTTTT. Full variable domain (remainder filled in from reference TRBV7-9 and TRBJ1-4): DTGVSQNPRHKITKRGQNVTFRCDPISEHNRLYWYRQTLGQGPEFLTYFQNEAQLEKSRLLSDRFSAERPKGSFSTLEIQRTEQGDSAMYLCSSSPPQGGDEKLFFGSGTQLSVL.

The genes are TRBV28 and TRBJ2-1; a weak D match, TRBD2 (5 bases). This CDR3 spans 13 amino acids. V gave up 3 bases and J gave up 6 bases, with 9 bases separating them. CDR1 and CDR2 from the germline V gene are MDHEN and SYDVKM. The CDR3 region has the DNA TGTGCCAGCAGTTTTAGAGGGATCAATGAGCAGTTCTTC. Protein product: CASSFRGINEQFF.

The CDR3: CASSLVVQETQYF. The CDR3 DNA follows: TGCGCCAGCAGCTTGGTCGTCCAAGAGACCCAGTACTTC. This sequence joins TRBV5-1 and TRBJ2-5; D not certain. The ends were cut back, 0 bases at V and 1 base at J, with 4 bases in the middle. Germline loops: CDR1 SGHRS, CDR2 YFSETQ. The CDR3 spans 13 residues.

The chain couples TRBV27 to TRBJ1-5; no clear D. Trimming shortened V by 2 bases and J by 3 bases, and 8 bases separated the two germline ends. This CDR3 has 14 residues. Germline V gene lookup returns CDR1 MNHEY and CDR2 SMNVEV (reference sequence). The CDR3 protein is CASSLPGNNQPQHF. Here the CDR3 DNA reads TGTGCCAGCAGTTTACCGGGGAACAATCAGCCCCAGCATTTT.

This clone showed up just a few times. DNA of the CDR3: TGTGCCAGCAGTGAAGCGAGGGAAACTGAAGCTTTCTTT. Encoded protein: CASSEARETEAFF. The V call is TRBV2, the J call TRBJ1-1; D unresolved. Germline CDR1 SNHLY, CDR2 FYNNEI. V gave up 0 bases and J gave up 5 bases, with 7 bases separating them. This CDR3 region has 13 residues. The full variable domain, completed using reference TRBV2 and TRBJ1-1, is EPEVTQTPSHQVTQMGQEVILRCVPISNHLYFYWYRQILGQKVEFLVSFYNNEISEKSEIFDDQFSVERPDGSNFTLKIRSTKLEDSAMYFCASSEARETEAFFGQGTRLTVV.

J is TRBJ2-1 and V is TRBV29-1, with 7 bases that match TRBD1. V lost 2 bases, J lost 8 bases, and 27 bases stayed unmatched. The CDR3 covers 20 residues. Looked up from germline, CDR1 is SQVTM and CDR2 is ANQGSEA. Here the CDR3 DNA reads TGCAGCGTTGAAAATTTTGGGACAGCAGTTAGAGTTGTCAGTCAATATGAGCAGTTCTTC. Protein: CSVENFGTAVRVVSQYEQFF.

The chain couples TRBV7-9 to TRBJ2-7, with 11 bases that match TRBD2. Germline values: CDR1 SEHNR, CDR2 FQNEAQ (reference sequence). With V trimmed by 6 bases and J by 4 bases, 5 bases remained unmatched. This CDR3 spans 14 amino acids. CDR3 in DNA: TGTGCCAGCAGTACTAGCGGGAGTGCTTACGAGCAGTACTTC. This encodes CASSTSGSAYEQYF.